A selection of T cell receptor beta chains follows, all from one sample in a study of blood T cell repertoires in COVID-19. Here immunoSEQ multiplex PCR was the method, and the copy in TCRdb shows in-frame clones only, minus some. The sample lists under 250,000 clones, approximately 80% seen once, with 3.5% to 5.5% in the top ten. Sequencing used PBMCs or T cells enriched from blood (not recorded which). The source is a young man with acute COVID-19. Each CDR3 is given with its conserved first and last residue. Fields, in order: D gene, clone size, J gene, V gene, CDR3 protein, CDR3 DNA. A D gene is named only where the DNA matches it firmly. Size tells how often a clone was seen (once, few, many) or the class of an expanded clone, and some rows leave it out.

>NA|NA|TRBJ1-2|TRBV10-3
CAISEEGYGYTF
TGTGCCATCAGTGAGGAGGGCTATGGCTACACCTTC
>TRBD2|NA|TRBJ2-2|TRBV3-1/TRBV3-2
CASSPLGAGGPGELFF
TGTGCCAGCAGCCCCCTAGGAGCGGGGGGTCCCGGGGAGCTGTTTTTT
>TRBD1|few|TRBJ2-3|TRBV10-1
CAISGQAIRGDTQYF
TGCGCCATCTCGGGACAGGCGATTAGAGGGGATACGCAGTATTTT
>TRBD2|NA|TRBJ2-3|TRBV5-1
CASSLGLAGATDTQYF
TGCGCCAGCAGCCTCGGACTAGCGGGGGCTACAGATACGCAGTATTTT
>TRBD1|once|TRBJ2-3|TRBV28
CASRMTGTQYF
TGTGCCAGCAGGATGACAGGGACGCAGTATTTT
>TRBD1|few|TRBJ1-1|TRBV7-9
CASRPGTGRWNTEAFF
TGTGCCAGCAGACCCGGGACAGGGAGGTGGAACACTGAAGCTTTCTTT
>NA|NA|TRBJ1-1|TRBV6-5
CASRPGGASTEAFF
TGTGCCAGCAGGCCCGGGGGGGCGAGCACTGAAGCTTTCTTT
>TRBD1|once|TRBJ2-5|TRBV6-5
CASSHDRARETQYF
TGTGCCAGCAGCCATGACAGGGCTCGGGAGACCCAGTACTTC
>TRBD1|once|TRBJ2-7|TRBV24-1
CATSAGGEQYF
TGTGCCACCAGTGCAGGGGGCGAGCAGTACTTC
>NA|NA|TRBJ1-1|TRBV3-1/TRBV3-2
CASSQDSPPGAFF
TGTGCCAGCAGCCAAGATTCTCCCCCGGGAGCTTTCTTT
>NA|NA|TRBJ2-2|TRBV5-4
CASSFPEGNTGELFF
TGTGCCAGCAGCTTCCCCGAGGGAAACACCGGGGAGCTGTTTTTT
>TRBD2|NA|TRBJ2-7|TRBV10-3
CAAGTKTYEQYF
TGTGCCGCCGGGACTAAAACCTACGAGCAGTACTTC
>TRBD1|NA|TRBJ2-5|TRBV19
CASRRQGARGETQYF
TGTGCCAGTCGTCGACAGGGGGCTAGAGGGGAGACCCAGTACTTC
>NA|few|TRBJ2-7|TRBV11-2
CASSRGGWDGYEQYF
TGTGCCAGCAGCCGCGGGGGCTGGGATGGCTACGAGCAGTACTTC
>NA|few|TRBJ1-1|TRBV7-3
CASSLFGHYEAFF
TGTGCCAGCAGCTTGTTCGGACACTATGAAGCTTTCTTT
>NA|NA|TRBJ1-1|TRBV15
CATSRETEAFF
TGTGCCACCAGCAGGGAGACTGAAGCTTTCTTT
>NA|NA|TRBJ1-3|TRBV11-2
CASSPLNTIYF
TGTGCCAGCAGCCCCCTAAACACCATATATTTT
>NA|once|TRBJ1-2|TRBV7-3
CASSLPQPGFGYTF
TGTGCCAGCAGCCTACCCCAGCCAGGGTTTGGCTACACCTTC
>TRBD1|NA|TRBJ1-3|TRBV19
CATRTGLLGNTIYF
TGTGCCACCCGGACAGGGCTGTTGGGAAACACCATATATTTT
>NA|NA|TRBJ2-5|TRBV5-1
CASSLGHVEETQYF
TGCGCCAGCAGCCTAGGTCATGTGGAAGAGACCCAGTACTTC
>TRBD2|NA|TRBJ2-1|TRBV2
CASSGGQRGGREQFF
TGTGCCAGCAGCGGTGGCCAGCGGGGGGGCCGAGAGCAGTTCTTC
>TRBD2|NA|TRBJ2-3|TRBV28
CASSPTSGGKYTDTQYF
TGTGCCAGCAGCCCAACTAGCGGGGGAAAATACACAGATACGCAGTATTTT
>TRBD1|once|TRBJ2-7|TRBV9
CASSVGDRGGYEQYF
TGTGCCAGCAGCGTAGGGGACAGGGGAGGCTACGAGCAGTACTTC
>NA|NA|TRBJ1-2|TRBV27
CASSLFPFYGYTF
TGTGCCAGCAGTTTATTCCCCTTCTATGGCTACACCTTC
>NA|few|TRBJ1-2|TRBV15
CATSREQGANYGYTF
TGTGCCACCAGCAGAGAGCAGGGTGCGAACTATGGCTACACCTTC
>TRBD1|NA|TRBJ1-1|TRBV30
CAWRGTGRAEAFF
TGTGCCTGGAGAGGGACAGGGAGAGCTGAAGCTTTCTTT
>NA|NA|TRBJ1-4|TRBV25-1
CASSEEKQLNEKLFF
TGTGCCAGCAGTGAGGAAAAACAGCTTAATGAAAAACTGTTTTTT
>NA|once|TRBJ1-1|TRBV19
CASGGGTEAFF
TGTGCCAGCGGGGGGGGAACTGAAGCTTTCTTT
>NA|NA|TRBJ1-1|TRBV20-1
CSASPQKVAFF
TGCAGTGCTAGTCCCCAGAAAGTAGCTTTCTTT
>TRBD2|NA|TRBJ2-7|TRBV7-9
CASNRGAGGEQYF
TGTGCCAGCAACCGAGGGGCGGGGGGCGAGCAGTACTTC
>NA|NA|TRBJ1-2|TRBV28
CASSSIQGPYGYTF
TGTGCCAGCAGTTCTATACAGGGCCCGTATGGCTACACCTTC
>TRBD1|NA|TRBJ2-7|TRBV9
CASSVGDRALYEQYF
TGTGCCAGCAGCGTAGGGGACAGGGCATTGTACGAGCAGTACTTC
>NA|NA|TRBJ2-2|TRBV5-1
CASSPGTRENTGELFF
TGCGCCAGCAGCCCTGGGACAAGGGAGAACACCGGGGAGCTGTTTTTT
>TRBD2|NA|TRBJ2-1|TRBV5-4
CASSPLGGTYNEQFF
TGTGCCAGCAGCCCCTTGGGGGGGACCTACAATGAGCAGTTCTTC
>NA|NA|TRBJ1-5|TRBV5-1
CASSLGTVSNQPQHF
TGCGCCAGCAGCTTGGGCACAGTCAGCAATCAGCCCCAGCATTTT
>TRBD1|few|TRBJ1-1|TRBV2
CASSADRDTEAFF
TGTGCCAGCAGTGCGGACAGGGACACTGAAGCTTTCTTT
>TRBD1|NA|TRBJ2-3|TRBV7-2
CASSSLAGTVATDTQYF
TGTGCCAGCAGCTCGCTCGCCGGGACAGTGGCAACAGATACGCAGTATTTT
>NA|NA|TRBJ1-3|TRBV20-1
CSASEEVISGNTIYF
TGCAGTGCTAGTGAAGAGGTCATCTCTGGAAACACCATATATTTT
>TRBD1|NA|TRBJ2-7|TRBV7-9
CASSSGQTYEQYF
TGTGCCAGCAGCTCGGGACAGACCTACGAGCAGTACTTC
>NA|NA|TRBJ1-2|TRBV18
CASSPRADSPGYTF
TGTGCCAGCTCACCACGCGCAGACAGTCCTGGCTACACCTTC
>NA|NA|TRBJ1-3|TRBV25-1
CASRAYSGTPSSGNTIYF
TGTGCCAGCCGAGCCTACTCCGGGACTCCGAGCTCTGGAAACACCATATATTTT
>TRBD1|NA|TRBJ1-2|TRBV27
CASSLQGVGYTF
TGTGCCAGCAGTTTACAGGGGGTTGGCTACACCTTC
>NA|NA|TRBJ1-2|TRBV7-6
CASSSDNQGAGYTF
TGTGCCAGCAGCTCAGACAACCAGGGTGCGGGCTACACCTTC
>NA|few|TRBJ1-6|TRBV5-1
CASSQRTGYNSPLHF
TGCGCCAGCAGTCAAAGGACGGGGTATAATTCACCCCTCCACTTT
>TRBD1|few|TRBJ2-1|TRBV6-5
CASILGQGIVDEQFF
TGTGCCAGCATCCTAGGACAGGGGATTGTCGATGAGCAGTTCTTC
>NA|NA|TRBJ1-6|TRBV7-9
CASSASGAVTPLHF
TGTGCCAGCAGCGCGAGCGGCGCCGTAACACCCCTCCACTTT
>NA|NA|TRBJ2-5|TRBV6-5
CASSYSLARETQYF
TGTGCCAGCAGTTACTCTCTAGCCCGAGAGACCCAGTACTTC
>NA|NA|TRBJ2-1|TRBV6-1
CASSEGGGGSYNEQFF
TGTGCCAGCAGTGAAGGAGGGGGGGGCTCCTACAATGAGCAGTTCTTC
>TRBD2|once|TRBJ2-1|TRBV7-3
CASSTFSGGSYNEQFF
TGTGCCAGCAGCACCTTTAGCGGGGGGTCCTACAATGAGCAGTTCTTC
>NA|NA|TRBJ2-3|TRBV9
CASSVRTGKLDTQYF
TGTGCCAGCAGCGTAAGAACGGGAAAACTGGATACGCAGTATTTT
>TRBD1|NA|TRBJ2-7|TRBV12-3/TRBV12-4
CASSTTGGREQYF
TGTGCCAGCAGTACGACAGGGGGCCGCGAGCAGTACTTC
>TRBD1|NA|TRBJ1-5|TRBV10-3
CAISEPGTERNQPQHF
TGTGCCATCAGTGAGCCCGGGACAGAACGGAATCAGCCCCAGCATTTT
>TRBD1|NA|TRBJ1-1|TRBV7-6
CASSLVAGGGTEAFF
TGTGCCAGCAGCTTAGTAGCAGGGGGCGGCACTGAAGCTTTCTTT